The rows below give T cell receptor beta chains drawn from one sample of a study of OX40 agonist ivuxolimab in advanced cancers. Sequencing used immunoSEQ multiplex PCR; TCRdb keeps in-frame clones, though not all of them. The sample consists of around 38,000 clones, roughly 82% of them appearing once. Here the sequenced sample was CD4+ or CD8+ T cells sorted from blood, taken in a trial of the OX40 agonist ivuxolimab. The receptors were gathered from an adult with an advanced solid tumor such as melanoma, head and neck, liver or kidney cancer. The CDR3 runs from the conserved cysteine through the conserved F or W. D genes are given only for firm matches.

v_call	j_call	d_call	cdr3_length	cdr3_nt	cdr3_aa
TRBV6-5	TRBJ2-5	-	15	TGTGCCAGCAGTTACTCGATTGCGGCTCGGGAGACCCAGTACTTC	CASSYSIAARETQYF
TRBV28	TRBJ1-2	TRBD1	14	TGTGCCAGCATTCGGGACAGGGGATCGGGTGGCTACACCTTC	CASIRDRGSGGYTF
TRBV30	TRBJ1-2	TRBD1	12	TGTGCCTGGTCAACAGGGGGCCGGGGCTACACCTTC	CAWSTGGRGYTF
TRBV30	TRBJ1-5	-	12	TGTGCCTGGGATGGGGGGAATCAGCCCCAGCATTTT	CAWDGGNQPQHF
TRBV7-9	TRBJ2-2	TRBD2	18	TGTGCCAGCAGCTTACCGATCAAACTAGCGGGAGAGGGCGGGGAGCTGTTTTTT	CASSLPIKLAGEGGELFF
TRBV4-2	TRBJ2-3	TRBD2	20	TGTGCCAGCAGCCAAGCCGGGACTAGCGGAGACCTTAGTAGCACAGATACGCAGTATTTT	CASSQAGTSGDLSSTDTQYF
TRBV11-2	TRBJ2-7	-	16	TGTGCCAGCAGCCCGACGTCAGGGGGACTTCAGTACGAGCAGTACTTC	CASSPTSGGLQYEQYF
TRBV7-2	TRBJ2-3	-	13	-	CASTSGVTDTQYF
TRBV5-4	TRBJ2-7	-	15	TGTGCCAGCAGCTTGGGGCTTGAGGGAGCGGTCGAGCAGTACTTC	CASSLGLEGAVEQYF
TRBV6-1	TRBJ1-4	-	15	TGTGCCAGCAGTGAATTGGGGGGAGATAATGAAAAACTGTTTTTT	CASSELGGDNEKLFF
TRBV5-6	TRBJ1-3	-	14	TGTGCCAGCAGCCGACGAAACTCTGGAAACACCATATATTTT	CASSRRNSGNTIYF
TRBV5-6	TRBJ2-3	-	13	TGTGCCAGCAGCCCGCAGAACACAGATACGCAGTATTTT	CASSPQNTDTQYF